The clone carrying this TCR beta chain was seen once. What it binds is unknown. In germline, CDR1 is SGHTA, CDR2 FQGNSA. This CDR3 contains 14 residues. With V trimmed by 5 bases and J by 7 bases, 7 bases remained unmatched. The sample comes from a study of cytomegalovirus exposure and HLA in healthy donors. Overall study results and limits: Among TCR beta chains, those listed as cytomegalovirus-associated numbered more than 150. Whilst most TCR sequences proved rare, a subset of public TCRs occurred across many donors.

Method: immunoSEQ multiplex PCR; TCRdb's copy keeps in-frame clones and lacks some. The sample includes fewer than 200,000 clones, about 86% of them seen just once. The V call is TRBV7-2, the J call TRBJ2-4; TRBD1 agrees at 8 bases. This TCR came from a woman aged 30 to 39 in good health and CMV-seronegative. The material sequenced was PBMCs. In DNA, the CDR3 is TGTGCCAGCAGCCAGGACAGGGCTTCGAACATTCAGTACTTC. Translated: CASSQDRASNIQYF. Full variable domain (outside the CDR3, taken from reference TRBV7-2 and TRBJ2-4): GAGVSQSPSNKVTEKGKDVELRCDPISGHTALYWYRQSLGQGLEFLIYFQGNSAPDKSGLPSDRFSAERTGGSVSTLTIQRTQQEDSAVYLCASSQDRASNIQYFGAGTRLSVL.